This is a list of T cell receptor beta chains from one sample in a study of T cell repertoires in cytomegalovirus infection. These receptors lack a known antigen. TCRdb called the reads again in MiXCR, with one record for every CDR3 protein. The sample consists of about 920,000 distinct CDR3 sequences, roughly 30% of them appearing once. Source: cultured CD8+ T cells from PBMCs, taken from culture after CMV antigen stimulation. The receptors shown here come from a human donor in good health (CMV status not recorded). Some clones in this sample may be carry-over from other donors' samples. Each CDR3 is given with its conserved first and last residue. A D gene is named only where the DNA matches it firmly. For some rows the clone size is stated as once, few or many, or as a class when expanded; others skip it.

D,V,J,size,CDR3,DNA
TRBD2,TRBV4-2,TRBJ2-3,.,CASSRELAGGLPSTDTQYF,TGTGCCAGCAGCCGAGAACTAGCGGGGGGGCTTCCTAGCACAGATACGCAGTATTTT
TRBD2,TRBV4-1,TRBJ2-3,.,CASSGAGGPRSSTDTQYF,TGCGCCAGCAGCGGGGCGGGGGGTCCCCGGTCTAGCACAGATACGCAGTATTTT
TRBD1,TRBV28,TRBJ2-1,few,CASSFGQGAYYEQFF,TGTGCCAGCAGTTTCGGACAGGGGGCGTACTATGAGCAGTTCTTC
.,TRBV12-3/TRBV12-4,TRBJ2-7,.,CASTGAPNYEQYF,TGTGCCAGCACAGGTGCCCCTAACTACGAGCAGTACTTC
.,TRBV20-1,TRBJ2-7,few,CSARDLEKSSYEQYF,TGCAGTGCTAGAGATTTGGAAAAGAGCTCCTACGAGCAGTACTTC
.,TRBV19,TRBJ1-1,few,CASSPHPRNTEAFF,TGTGCCAGTAGTCCCCATCCAAGGAACACTGAAGCTTTCTTT
.,TRBV7-9,TRBJ2-7,.,CASSPWTEEQYF,TGTGCCAGCAGCCCATGGACGGAGGAGCAGTACTTC
.,TRBV27,TRBJ2-1,.,CASRAGSASLEQFF,TGTGCCAGCAGGGCCGGCAGCGCCTCTTTGGAGCAGTTCTTC
TRBD1,TRBV6-2/TRBV6-3,TRBJ1-5,.,CASSYSRTGRNQPQHF,TGTGCCAGCAGTTACTCGAGGACAGGTAGGAATCAGCCCCAGCATTTT
TRBD2,TRBV13,TRBJ2-3,.,CASRGVAGRTSTDTQYF,TGTGCCAGCAGAGGTGTAGCGGGGCGAACTAGCACAGATACGCAGTATTTT
TRBD1,TRBV27,TRBJ1-1,few,CASSPGTGHTEAFF,TGTGCCAGCAGTCCCGGGACAGGGCACACTGAAGCTTTCTTT
TRBD1,TRBV24-1,TRBJ1-1,.,CATSDGDRTRSNTEAFF,TGTGCCACCAGTGACGGGGACAGGACACGTTCTAACACTGAAGCTTTCTTT
.,TRBV7-9,TRBJ2-1,few,CASSFWASRGDEQFF,TGTGCCAGCAGCTTTTGGGCAAGTAGGGGCGATGAGCAGTTCTTC
.,TRBV12-3/TRBV12-4,TRBJ2-7,.,CVSSFGHHSYEQYF,TGTGTCAGCAGTTTTGGGCACCACTCCTACGAGCAGTACTTC
TRBD1,TRBV7-9,TRBJ2-2,few,CASSLRGQGGGELFF,TGTGCCAGCAGCTTGAGAGGACAGGGCGGCGGGGAGCTGTTTTTT
.,TRBV7-8,TRBJ2-4,many,CASSLDGQQIQYF,TGTGCCAGCAGCTTAGATGGACAGCAAATTCAGTACTTC
TRBD1,TRBV5-1,TRBJ2-1,.,CASSGVGTVGYNEQFF,TGCGCCAGCAGTGGGGTCGGGACAGTTGGCTACAATGAGCAGTTCTTC
.,TRBV27,TRBJ2-7,.,CASSSRRTTYEQYF,TGTGCCAGCAGTTCCCGTCGGACCACCTACGAGCAGTACTTC
.,TRBV20-1,TRBJ1-2,.,CSARNPSNYGYTF,TGCAGTGCTAGAAATCCATCAAACTATGGCTACACCTTC
.,TRBV5-6,TRBJ2-5,.,CASSSSFRGSRETQYF,TGTGCCAGCAGCTCGTCATTCAGGGGTTCTCGGGAGACCCAGTACTTC
.,TRBV6-6,TRBJ2-1,.,CASSYSGAPYNEQFF,TGTGCCAGCAGTTACTCGGGGGCCCCATACAATGAGCAGTTCTTC
TRBD1,TRBV7-9,TRBJ1-1,many,CASKARQGDTEAFF,TGTGCCAGCAAGGCCAGGCAGGGGGACACTGAAGCTTTCTTT
.,TRBV12-3/TRBV12-4,TRBJ1-3,many,CASSFEGNTIYF,TGTGCCAGCAGTTTCGAGGGAAACACCATATATTTT
TRBD1,TRBV7-2,TRBJ2-2,many,CASSYGTGFHTGELFF,TGTGCCAGCAGCTACGGGACAGGGTTTCACACCGGGGAGCTGTTTTTT
.,TRBV10-3,TRBJ1-4,.,CAISGTGKLGEKLFF,TGTGCCATCAGTGGAACAGGGAAGCTGGGTGAAAAACTGTTTTTT
TRBD2,TRBV6-5,TRBJ2-7,.,CASTPGTSGASSYEQYF,TGTGCCAGCACCCCCGGGACTAGCGGGGCCAGCTCCTACGAGCAGTACTTC
.,TRBV6-5,TRBJ1-1,.,CASSYRVSMNTEAFF,TGTGCCAGCAGTTACCGAGTGTCTATGAACACTGAAGCTTTCTTT
.,TRBV28,TRBJ2-5,.,CASSLMAPRETQYF,TGTGCCAGCAGTTTAATGGCCCCCAGGGAGACCCAGTACTTC
.,TRBV6-6,TRBJ2-2,.,CASSYGGPLLQGFGGELFF,TGTGCCAGCAGTTACGGGGGGCCACTCTTACAGGGGTTTGGCGGGGAGCTGTTTTTT
.,TRBV12-3/TRBV12-4,TRBJ2-3,.,CASSFGSADTQYF,TGTGCCAGCAGTTTTGGTTCAGCAGATACGCAGTATTTT
.,TRBV12-3/TRBV12-4,TRBJ1-5,few,CASGLGVLLPQHF,TGTGCCAGCGGCCTTGGGGTTCTCTTGCCCCAGCATTTT
TRBD2,TRBV20-1,TRBJ2-1,.,CSASGGEQFF,TGCAGTGCCAGCGGGGGTGAGCAGTTCTTC
TRBD1,TRBV20-1,TRBJ2-3,few,CSARDRGRGLSTDTQYF,TGCAGTGCTAGAGATAGGGGCAGGGGGCTATCCACAGATACGCAGTATTTT
.,TRBV12-3/TRBV12-4,TRBJ1-5,.,CASSVTDNQPQHF,TGTGCCAGCAGCGTGACAGACAATCAGCCCCAGCATTTT
TRBD1,TRBV9,TRBJ1-1,.,CASSPPDRVNTEAFF,TGTGCCAGCAGCCCTCCGGACAGGGTGAACACTGAAGCTTTCTTT
TRBD1,TRBV7-6,TRBJ2-5,.,CASSPNQGTGKETQYF,TGTGCCAGCAGCCCCAATCAGGGGACAGGGAAAGAGACCCAGTACTTC
.,TRBV4-3,TRBJ1-3,few,CASSQDSRGASGNTIYF,TGCGCCAGCAGCCAAGACTCCCGGGGGGCCTCTGGAAACACCATATATTTT
TRBD1,TRBV11-2,TRBJ1-4,.,CASSHWGDRVLNEKLFF,TGTGCCAGCAGCCATTGGGGGGACAGGGTGTTGAATGAAAAACTGTTTTTT
.,TRBV7-2,TRBJ1-5,.,CASSEGGQGPCQTQHF,TGTGCCAGCAGTGAAGGCGGGCAGGGCCCATGTCAGACCCAGCATTTT
.,TRBV20-1,TRBJ2-7,once,CSASRKGDIDEQYF,TGCAGTGCTAGTCGCAAGGGGGATATCGACGAGCAGTACTTC
TRBD2,TRBV7-6,TRBJ2-2,many,CASSLASGGVTGELFF,TGTGCCAGCAGCTTAGCCAGCGGGGGGGTAACCGGGGAGCTGTTTTTT
.,TRBV6-1,TRBJ2-1,.,CASSYEGSSAYNEQFF,TGTGCCAGCAGTTACGAAGGGAGTTCGGCCTACAATGAGCAGTTCTTC
TRBD1,TRBV20-1,TRBJ2-2,.,CSASHRGQNTGELFF,TGCAGTGCTAGCCACAGGGGCCAGAACACCGGGGAGCTGTTTTTT
.,TRBV12-5,TRBJ2-1,.,CASGITGYNEQFF,TGTGCTAGTGGTATAACAGGGTACAATGAGCAGTTCTTC
.,TRBV9,TRBJ2-1,.,CASSVEGTPYNEQFF,TGTGCCAGCAGCGTAGAGGGGACTCCGTACAATGAGCAGTTCTTC
TRBD1,TRBV6-1,TRBJ2-1,few,CASSVRDRGWDEQFF,TGTGCCAGCAGTGTCCGGGACAGGGGATGGGATGAGCAGTTCTTC
.,TRBV28,TRBJ1-4,few,CASTDPGSNEKLFF,TGTGCCTCTACGGACCCAGGGTCTAATGAAAAACTGTTTTTT
TRBD1,TRBV14,TRBJ2-1,once,CASSRPGTGINEQFF,TGTGCCAGCAGCCGACCCGGGACAGGTATCAATGAGCAGTTCTTC
.,TRBV29-1,TRBJ1-4,.,CSVYPSSEGNEKLFF,TGCAGCGTTTATCCTTCTTCCGAGGGGAATGAAAAACTGTTTTTT
.,TRBV6-5,TRBJ2-2,.,CASSYSTDNTGELFF,TGTGCCAGCAGTTACTCGACTGACAACACCGGGGAGCTGTTTTTT
.,TRBV19,TRBJ2-3,few,CASSMYPTETDTQYF,TGTGCCAGTAGTATGTACCCGACAGAGACAGATACGCAGTATTTT
TRBD1,TRBV2,TRBJ2-2,.,CASSEVGDRGSNTGELFF,TGTGCCAGCAGTGAAGTCGGAGACAGGGGGTCTAACACCGGGGAGCTGTTTTTT
.,TRBV7-2,TRBJ2-1,many,CASSLATGSYNEQFF,TGTGCCAGCAGCTTAGCAACAGGGAGCTACAATGAGCAGTTCTTC
.,TRBV7-2,TRBJ1-1,few,CASSSWGGDTEAFF,TGTGCCAGCAGTTCCTGGGGTGGAGACACTGAAGCTTTCTTT
TRBD1,TRBV19,TRBJ1-5,many,CASSPGTGSNQPQHF,TGTGCCAGCAGCCCAGGGACAGGGAGCAATCAGCCCCAGCATTTT
.,TRBV19,TRBJ1-2,.,CASSIIPGAGNYGYTF,TGTGCCAGTAGTATAATCCCAGGGGCCGGGAACTATGGCTACACCTTC
.,TRBV6-1,TRBJ2-1,.,CASTNPRTQPFF,TGTGCCAGCACCAACCCCCGGACCCAACCGTTCTTC
TRBD1,TRBV12-3/TRBV12-4,TRBJ1-1,many,CASQYRGPPSEAFF,TGTGCCAGCCAGTATAGGGGGCCTCCATCTGAAGCTTTCTTT
.,TRBV6-1,TRBJ1-2,many,CASSTLVRNRGYTF,TGTGCCAGCAGTACCCTAGTTCGTAATCGTGGCTACACCTTC